The rows below give T cell receptor beta chains drawn from one sample of a study of blood T cell repertoires in COVID-19. TCRdb's table, derived via immunoSEQ multiplex PCR, lists solely in-frame clones and lacks some. The sample carries about 87,000 clones, about 83% recorded once. Sample: peripheral blood. All receptors come from a human donor in a cohort sampled during active COVID-19. Each CDR3 is given with its conserved first and last residue. A D gene is named only where the DNA matches it firmly. A clone size is listed for some rows: how often the clone was seen (once, few, many), or a class if it is expanded.

V	J	D	length	size	DNA	CDR3
TRBV25-1	TRBJ2-1	TRBD1	15	few	TGTGCCAGCAGTGACGGGACAGCCGGTAGGTATGAGCAGTTCTTC	CASSDGTAGRYEQFF
TRBV7-9	TRBJ2-5	.	14	.	TGTGCCAGCAGCTTAGGGCCTTCCCAAGAGACCCAGTACTTC	CASSLGPSQETQYF
TRBV15	TRBJ1-2	.	19	once	TGTGCCACCCTTAAAAAAAATACGAAAACAGGTGGGGGGAACTATGGCTACACCTTC	CATLKKNTKTGGGNYGYTF
TRBV2	TRBJ1-5	TRBD1	17	.	TGTGCCAGCTCTCCCCTAGACAGGGATTATAGCAATCAGCCCCAGCATTTT	CASSPLDRDYSNQPQHF
TRBV6-2/TRBV6-3	TRBJ1-2	.	14	.	TGTGCCAGCAGTCGAGGCTCTGCTAACTATGGCTACACCTTC	CASSRGSANYGYTF
TRBV10-3	TRBJ2-2	TRBD2	16	.	TGTGCCATCAGTATCTCTGGGGGGGACGGCACCGGGGAGCTGTTTTTT	CAISISGGDGTGELFF
TRBV9	TRBJ2-1	TRBD1	17	.	TGTGCCAGCAGCGCAACCTACGGGACAGTTGCCTACAATGAGCAGTTCTTC	CASSATYGTVAYNEQFF
TRBV5-1	TRBJ2-1	.	13	once	TGCGCCAGCAGCGGCGGTTCCTACAATGAGCAGTTCTTC	CASSGGSYNEQFF
TRBV5-4	TRBJ2-7	TRBD2	17	.	TGTGCCAGCAGCTTGGAGGTGCTAGCGGGAGGGCCGAGGGAGCAGTACTTC	CASSLEVLAGGPREQYF
TRBV7-2	TRBJ1-1	.	15	.	TGTGCCAGCAGCTCCCTACCTGGAGGGAACACTGAAGCTTTCTTT	CASSSLPGGNTEAFF
TRBV28	TRBJ1-1	.	17	.	TGTGCCAGCAGTCCCAGGGAGGCCTTCCATAGGTTCACTGAAGCTTTCTTT	CASSPREAFHRFTEAFF
TRBV19	TRBJ2-2	.	15	.	TGTGCCAGTAGTCCTTACAGTGGTAACACCGGGGAGCTGTTTTTT	CASSPYSGNTGELFF